These 14 T cell receptor beta chains originate from one sample sequenced in a study of T and B cells in COVID-19 patients. BIOMED2 TRB-A/B primer pools were used in multiplex TRB PCR. Each CDR3 protein is one row after TCRdb ran MiXCR on the multiplex PCR reads. The sample consists of 20,000 to 30,000 distinct CDR3 sequences, 32% of them appearing once. From blood, roughly 250-500 ng of genomic DNA served as TRB template. The specimen sequenced was blood. The origin of the receptors is a human donor who had recovered from COVID-19.

This sequence joins TRBV18 and TRBJ1-1; TRBD1 might be the D (5 bases). Germline V CDR1 and CDR2: KGHSH, LQKENI. The V end was cut by 5 bases, the J end by 2 bases, with 12 bases between. This CDR3 has 14 amino acids. The CDR3: CASSIREENTEAFF. The CDR3 DNA sequence: TGTGCCAGCTCAATCAGGGAGGAAAACACTGAAGCTTTCTTT.

This clonotype was recorded many times. V usage is TRBV15 and J usage is TRBJ2-1, with unresolved D. V lost 1 base and J 0 bases, leaving 16 bases between the germline ends. Germline V gene sequence: CDR1 LNHNV, CDR2 YYDKDF (reference sequence). CDR3 length: 18 residues. DNA for the CDR3: TGTGCCACCAGCAGAGCTTTATTGGGGTACCCCTCCTACAATGAGCAGTTCTTC. It yields the protein CATSRALLGYPSYNEQFF.

This chain links TRBV20-1 with TRBJ1-2; 7 bases match TRBD1. Trimming took 5 bases from V and 5 from J; bases not matched to a gene: 8. This CDR3 comprises 13 residues. The germline gives CDR1 DFQATT, CDR2 SNEGSKA (reference sequence). The CDR3 reads CSAARTGFYGYTF. DNA for the CDR3: TGCAGTGCTGCCCGGACAGGCTTTTATGGCTACACCTTC.

This clonotype was detected a few times. This chain connects TRBV10-3 to TRBJ2-2; weak D call: TRBD1 (5 bases). V lost 3 bases and J lost 6, with 14 bases in between. Germline CDR1 is ENHRY and CDR2 is SYGVKD. This CDR3 is built from 15 residues. The CDR3 coding sequence is TGTGCCATCAGTGACCGGACATTGGATGCCGGGGAGCTGTTTTTT. Its translation is CAISDRTLDAGELFF.

There are a few counts of this clonotype. The chain employs TRBV6-5 and TRBJ1-2; D remains ambiguous. This CDR3 contains 15 residues. From germline, CDR1 is MNHEY and CDR2 SVGAGI. V was trimmed by 0 bases and J by 5 bases, leaving 13 bases between them. Written as DNA, the CDR3 is TGTGCCAGCAGTTACTCGATCGAGGGTCTTTATGGCTACACCTTC. It translates to CASSYSIEGLYGYTF.

In its sample, this clonotype is medium-sized. The chain recombines TRBV12-3 or TRBV12-4 with TRBJ2-3; 10 bases match TRBD1. Trimming cost V 1 base and J 6 bases; bases outside gene matches: 4. The CDR3 has 15 amino acids. CDR3 nucleotide sequence: TGTGCCAGCAGTTTAGGCGGGACAGGGGCCGATACGCAGTATTTT. Encoded protein: CASSLGGTGADTQYF.

This clonotype rates as medium-sized (0.01 to 0.1%). The rearrangement links TRBV29-1 to TRBJ2-2, with 8 bases fitting TRBD2. The germline CDR1 and CDR2 sequences are SQVTM and ANQGSEA. V was pared by 5 bases and J by 7 bases, with 3 bases of the junction left unmatched. This CDR3 contains 12 residues. CDR3 region: CSVKREHGELFF. Written as DNA, the CDR3 is TGCAGCGTTAAGCGGGAGCACGGGGAGCTGTTTTTT.

By sample share, this clonotype is medium-sized. The chain combines TRBV29-1 with TRBJ2-5, with TRBD1 matching over 7 bases. V shed 3 bases, J shed 4 bases, and the junction held 8 bases outside the gene matches. The germline V gene has CDR1 SQVTM and CDR2 ANQGSEA. The CDR3 consists of 14 residues. DNA for the CDR3: TGCAGCGTTGAGTACAGGGGAGCAGGAGAGACCCAGTACTTC. Translated: CSVEYRGAGETQYF.

This chain joins TRBV20-1 and TRBJ1-4; no reliable D call. In germline, CDR1 is DFQATT, CDR2 SNEGSKA (reference sequence). This CDR3 comprises 15 residues. V lost 4 bases and J lost 0, with 12 bases in between. The CDR3 DNA reads as TGCAGTGCTACCCTATCAACCGCAACTAATGAAAAACTGTTTTTT. It yields the protein CSATLSTATNEKLFF.

The V call is TRBV27, the J call TRBJ2-1; 8 positions match TRBD2. The CDR3 covers 15 residues. Losses at the gene ends were 8 bases for V and 1 base for J; bases not matched to a gene: 7. Germline V lookup: CDR1 MNHEY, CDR2 SMNVEV (reference sequence). CDR3 loop: CASPGSGVSYNEQFF. DNA of the CDR3: TGTGCCAGCCCCGGTAGCGGGGTATCCTACAATGAGCAGTTCTTC.

This chain uses TRBV15 with TRBJ1-2; D is ambiguous. Trimming stripped 2 bases from V and 1 base from J, with 5 bases between. Per germline, CDR1 LNHNV and CDR2 YYDKDF (reference sequence). The CDR3 runs 13 residues. CDR3: CATSRTVNYGYTF. The DNA of the CDR3 is TGTGCCACCAGCAGAACAGTTAACTATGGCTACACCTTC.

The count of this clonotype is one. The rearrangement joins TRBV10-3 to TRBJ2-2; TRBD2 aligns across 11 bases. The CDR3 consists of 18 residues. Germline CDR1 reads ENHRY; CDR2 reads SYGVKD. Losses at the gene ends were 6 bases for V and 5 bases for J; bases not matched to a gene: 14. The CDR3 here is CAISSLAGDFHMTGELFF. In DNA form, the CDR3 reads TGTGCCATCAGCTCACTAGCGGGAGACTTCCATATGACCGGGGAGCTGTTTTTT.

This clonotype has just a few counts. The CDR3 protein is CASSGTGGVGEAFF. CDR3 in DNA: TGTGCCAGCAGCGGGACAGGGGGCGTCGGTGAAGCTTTCTTT. V and J are TRBV6-1 and TRBJ1-1; 12 nucleotides match TRBD1. CDR1 is MNHNS and CDR2 is SASEGT in the germline V gene. With V trimmed by 6 bases and J by 7 bases, 6 bases remained unmatched. This CDR3 spans 14 amino acids.

This clonotype was counted only a few times. The CDR3 region has the DNA TGTGCCAGCAGTGCGAGACTAGCGGGAGAGACCCAGTACTTC. Translated, it gives CASSARLAGETQYF. V usage is TRBV6-1 and J usage is TRBJ2-5, with 10 bases lining up with TRBD2. V shed 4 bases, J shed 4 bases, and the junction held 3 bases outside the gene matches. Germline CDR1 MNHNS, CDR2 SASEGT. The CDR3 consists of 14 residues.